Following are 20 T cell receptor beta chains from one sample sequenced in a study of shared clonotypes between healthy human individuals. The table came from immunoSEQ multiplex PCR; TCRdb's copy has only in-frame clones and leaves some out. The repertoire includes some 680,000 clones, 73% of them detected once, and around 2% sits in the top ten. The sequenced material came from memory CD4+ T cells sorted from blood. Subset denoted: CD45RA-negative fraction. All receptors come from a woman aged 25 to 39 in good health.

The J gene is TRBJ2-5, the V gene TRBV7-8, with D possibly matching TRBD1 (5 bases). The V end lost 5 bases, the J end lost 3 bases, and 13 bases lay between the germline ends. From germline, CDR1 is SGHVS and CDR2 FQNEAQ. The CDR3 extends over 14 amino acids. For the CDR3, the DNA is TGTGCCAGCAGCGTTAGACAGATTGAAGAGACCCAGTACTTC. Its protein product is CASSVRQIEETQYF. The whole variable domain, remainder taken from reference TRBV7-8 and TRBJ2-5, is GAGVSQSPRYKVAKRGQDVALRCDPISGHVSLFWYQQALGQGPEFLTYFQNEAQLDKSGLPSDRFFAERPEGSVSTLKIQRTQQEDSAVYLCASSVRQIEETQYFGPGTRLLVL.

The chain links TRBV28 to TRBJ2-2, with TRBD1 matching over 7 bases. CDR3 length: 16 amino acids. V lost 4 bases to trimming and J lost 4 bases; unmatched junction nucleotides: 9. Germline lookup yields CDR1 MDHEN and CDR2 SYDVKM. The DNA of the CDR3 is TGTGCCAGCAGTTCCCCTGGACAGGAAAGCACCGGGGAGCTGTTTTTT. Translated: CASSSPGQESTGELFF. Filled out from reference TRBV28 and TRBJ2-2, the complete variable domain reads DVKVTQSSRYLVKRTGEKVFLECVQDMDHENMFWYRQDPGLGLRLIYFSYDVKMKEKGDIPEGYSVSREKKERFSLILESASTNQTSMYLCASSSPGQESTGELFFGEGSRLTVL.

The J gene is TRBJ2-7, the V gene TRBV7-2; maybe TRBD1 (5 bases). Trimming removed 0 bases from V and 6 bases from J, with 9 bases in between. Germline assignment: CDR1 SGHTA and CDR2 FQGNSA. CDR3 length: 13 residues. CDR3 in DNA: TGTGCCAGCAGCTTAGCGACAGTCGCCGAGCAGTACTTC. Translating it yields CASSLATVAEQYF.

The chain links TRBV2 to TRBJ1-2; D uncertain. The V end lost 2 bases, the J end lost 8 bases, and 12 bases lay between the germline ends. The CDR3 length is 13 residues. Germline V CDR1 and CDR2: SNHLY, FYNNEI. The CDR3 coding sequence is TGTGCCAGCAGTGAACACGGCCGGGTCGGCTACACCTTC. Protein: CASSEHGRVGYTF.

This clone was found many times. This sequence joins TRBV10-2 and TRBJ2-7; 8 bases map to TRBD2. Germline CDR1 reads WSHSY; CDR2 reads SAAADI. This CDR3 contains 16 residues. V lost 0 bases to trimming and J lost 4 bases; unmatched junction nucleotides: 8. CDR3 coding DNA: TGCGCCAGCAGTGAGTCGATGGCGGGAGGAGGATACGAGCAGTACTTC. As protein: CASSESMAGGGYEQYF.

This chain's CDR3 is CASSQVFGEGGNQPQHF. The CDR3 bases are TGTGCCAGCAGCCAAGTTTTCGGGGAAGGCGGCAATCAGCCCCAGCATTTT. The rearrangement links TRBV4-2 to TRBJ1-5; D gene ambiguous. Germline loops: CDR1 LGHNA, CDR2 YNFKEQ. Trimming took 1 base from V and 2 from J, leaving 15 bases between them. This CDR3 is 17 amino acids long.

The chain employs TRBV11-2 and TRBJ1-1; D uncertain. CDR1 is SGHAT, CDR2 FQNNGV, per germline. This CDR3 is built from 13 residues. Trimming removed 2 bases from V and 1 base from J, with 5 bases in between. CDR3 loop: CASSLSGNTEAFF. The CDR3 DNA reads TGTGCCAGCAGCTTATCAGGGAACACTGAAGCTTTCTTT.

This clone was counted between two and nine times. The rearrangement joins TRBV2 to TRBJ2-3; 7 positions match TRBD1. V gave up 6 bases and J gave up 2 bases; unmatched junction bases: 5. This CDR3 comprises 14 residues. Germline CDR1 and CDR2: SNHLY and FYNNEI. The CDR3 reads CASSGQVTTDTQYF. CDR3 coding DNA: TGTGCCAGCAGCGGACAGGTGACCACAGATACGCAGTATTTT.

This clone was observed a single time. V usage is TRBV28 and J usage is TRBJ1-1, with D maybe TRBD1 (6 bases). V gave up 10 bases and J gave up 0 bases, with 15 bases separating them. Germline V CDR1 and CDR2: MDHEN, SYDVKM. The CDR3 is 14 amino acids. This CDR3 is CATTRGDLNTEAFF. In nucleotides, the CDR3 is TGTGCCACCACCAGGGGAGACCTGAACACTGAAGCTTTCTTT.

The rearrangement uses TRBV2 and TRBJ1-5; D might be TRBD1 (5 bases). The germline gives CDR1 SNHLY, CDR2 FYNNEI. Trimming removed 6 bases at V and 11 bases at J, with 14 bases between. The CDR3 spans 12 residues. The CDR3: CASSKKGRAQHF. The CDR3 nucleotides are TGTGCCAGCAGCAAAAAGGGGAGGGCCCAGCATTTT.

The CDR3 bases are TGTGCCAGCAGTGCTAACGGGAACACTGAAGCTTTCTTT. It translates to CASSANGNTEAFF. The V and J genes are TRBV6-4 and TRBJ1-1; D call uncertain. Germline assignment: CDR1 MRHNA and CDR2 SNTAGT. CDR3 length equals 13 residues. Trimming took 4 bases from V and 1 from J, leaving 7 bases between them.

In the case of this clone: One base away lies a much larger clone, so this may be a sequencing read error. Distinct nucleotide sequences in the sample also encode this CDR3. The V gene is TRBV28, the J gene TRBJ2-7; D is unresolved. Looked up from germline, CDR1 is MDHEN and CDR2 is SYDVKM. V dropped 6 bases and J dropped 3 bases, with 6 bases sitting between them. The CDR3 has 11 residues. The chain's CDR3 is CASSHHYEQYF. CDR3 bases: TGTGCCAGCAGCCACCACTACGAGCAGTACTTC.

The V call is TRBV7-9, the J call TRBJ2-7; possible D gene TRBD1, 5 bases. This CDR3 is 16 amino acids long. From germline, CDR1 is SEHNR and CDR2 FQNEAQ (reference sequence). Trimming removed 5 bases at V and 2 bases at J, with 19 bases between. In DNA form, the CDR3 reads TGTGCCAGCAGCACCTCCCAGGGATTAGGGGCCTACGAGCAGTACTTC. Its protein product is CASSTSQGLGAYEQYF.

This clone was counted between two and nine times. The chain recombines TRBV7-2 with TRBJ2-1; 11 bases fit TRBD2. CDR3 size: 16 residues. With 5 bases clipped from V and 2 bases from J, the junction kept 5 bases outside the gene matches. The V gene's germline CDR1 is SGHTA and CDR2 FQGNSA. This CDR3 is CASSRTSGLPYNEQFF. The DNA for the CDR3 is TGTGCCAGCAGCCGGACTAGCGGGCTACCCTACAATGAGCAGTTCTTC.

This clone appeared many times. The chain uses TRBV2 and TRBJ2-1, with D possibly being TRBD1 (6 bases). V was trimmed by 6 bases and J by 2 bases, leaving 14 bases between them. Germline CDR1 and CDR2: SNHLY and FYNNEI. The CDR3 has 15 residues. CDR3: CASSRGPVPYNEQFF. DNA of the CDR3: TGTGCCAGCAGCAGGGGACCAGTCCCCTACAATGAGCAGTTCTTC.

On this clone: Other DNA variants within this sample encode the same CDR3. The genes are TRBV29-1 and TRBJ1-2; 8 bases align to TRBD1. V was pared by 7 bases and J by 1 base, with 5 bases of the junction left unmatched. Germline V lookup: CDR1 SQVTM, CDR2 ANQGSEA. This CDR3 spans 13 amino acids. CDR3 sequence reads: CSGSTGDNYGYTF. The CDR3 nucleotides read TGCAGCGGATCGACAGGGGATAACTATGGCTACACCTTC.

The rearrangement joins TRBV28 to TRBJ2-3; D gene uncertain. Germline CDR1 MDHEN, CDR2 SYDVKM. The CDR3 spans 12 residues. V was clipped by 6 bases and J by 9 bases, with 13 bases between them. CDR3 in DNA: TGTGCCAGCAGAGGCAGCCAGTGGACGCAGTATTTT. The encoded protein is CASRGSQWTQYF.

This clone was detected only once. The chain is built from TRBV15 and TRBJ2-1; 9 bases map to TRBD1. CDR3 length: 16 residues. Trimming removed 3 bases from V and 1 base from J; junction bases left unmatched: 4. Per germline, CDR1 LNHNV and CDR2 YYDKDF (reference sequence). In DNA form, the CDR3 reads TGTGCCACCAGCAGGTCGGACAGGGGATCCTACAATGAGCAGTTCTTC. Its translation: CATSRSDRGSYNEQFF.

J is TRBJ1-1 and V is TRBV27; TRBD1 agrees at 10 bases. From germline, CDR1 is MNHEY and CDR2 SMNVEV (reference sequence). The ends lost 5 bases at V and 5 bases at J; junction bases unmatched: 11. This CDR3 comprises 16 residues. The CDR3: CASSDGTGALRTEAFF. CDR3 nucleotides: TGTGCCAGCAGTGACGGGACAGGGGCATTACGAACTGAAGCTTTCTTT.

The chain uses TRBV30 and TRBJ2-3, with D possibly called TRBD1 or TRBD2 (6 bases each). This CDR3 has 15 residues. Germline loops: CDR1 GTSNPN, CDR2 SVGIG (reference sequence). Trimming cost V 4 bases and J 3 bases, with 17 bases left between them. CDR3 loop: CAWILIGGRTDTQYF. CDR3 nucleotides: TGTGCCTGGATCTTGATAGGGGGGAGGACAGATACGCAGTATTTT.